Listed here is a single T cell receptor (beta chain). The junction does not match germline at one end; this may be a read error. The sample is drawn from a study of T cells in Graves' hyperthyroidism and ophthalmopathy. Looked up from germline, CDR1 is SNHLY and CDR2 is FYNNEI. The CDR3 is 16 residues long. Amplified regions were TCR beta CDR3 sequences from RNA transcripts. The HTBI primer set was used in a first-round RT-PCR of the TCR CDR3. TCRdb re-derived calls from the multiplex PCR reads in MiXCR, one entry per CDR3 protein. The top ten clones hold 3.5% to 4% of a sample with 600,000 to 650,000 distinct CDR3 sequences, around 16% of them seen once. No progression to ophthalmopathy during 18 months of follow-up defined stable disease. The PBMCs were taken from 10 ml of fresh peripheral blood.

Specimen: blood. The chain employs TRBV2 and TRBJ1-4, with TRBD1 matching over 9 bases. The TCR comes from a woman aged 25-40 years with Graves' hyperthyroidism. CDR3 residues: CASLWDRVATNEKLFF. Here the CDR3 DNA reads TGTGCCAGCTTATGGGACAGGGTTGCAACTAATGAAAAACTGTTTTTC.